This TCR beta chain is from a study of T cells in localized non-small cell lung cancer. Regarding this clone: Its specificity is not known.

The CDR3 consists of 14 residues. CDR1 SGHTS and CDR2 YDEGEE come from the germline V gene. Trimming took 7 bases from V and 4 from J, leaving 15 bases between them. Notes on the study in general: A raised T cell density in blood coincided with lengthier overall survival. The greatest T cell clonality was found in uninvolved adjacent lung (higher than in tumor). The appearance of a median roughly 58 of the top 100 tumor clones was seen in adjacent lung. Heterogeneity remains possible, as sequencing covered one tumor region only.

Produced via immunoSEQ multiplex PCR; TCRdb's table is partial and in-frame only. Found here are about 59,000 clones, 91% of them singletons; the top ten hold roughly 21%. The TCR sequence derives from a man aged 35-69 years with stage I lung adenocarcinoma. The sequencing here drew on peripheral blood, taken before any cancer treatment. This chain uses TRBV5-8 with TRBJ2-1; D remains ambiguous. The CDR3 coding sequence is TGTGCCAGCTGTCCAGGCACGGCTTACAATGAGCAGTTCTTC. Encoded protein: CASCPGTAYNEQFF.